These T cell receptor beta chains were read from a single sample in a study of T cell responses to AZD1222 COVID-19 vaccine. The repertoire was sequenced with immunoSEQ multiplex PCR; TCRdb's copy has only in-frame clones and lacks some. The data show about 74,000 clones, with more than 85% seen just once and more than 7.5% held by the top ten. The sample was peripheral blood, taken 28 days after the second AZD1222 dose. These receptor sequences come from an adult who received the AZD1222 COVID-19 vaccine. CDR3s include the opening cysteine and the closing phenylalanine or tryptophan. The D gene is left open where the match is weak. Size values are once, few and many counts, or a class for expanded clones, and some rows have none.

>TRBJ2-1|-|-|TRBV4-1
TGCGCCAGCAGCCAAGTTCCCAGCGGCGAGCAGTTCTTC
CASSQVPSGEQFF
>TRBJ1-5|-|-|TRBV28
TGTGCCAGCAGACCGGGTGTCGTCAATCAGCCCCAGCATTTT
CASRPGVVNQPQHF
>TRBJ2-7|-|-|TRBV18
TGTGCCAGCTCACCACCGAGGCGGGAAATCTCCTACGAGCAGTACTTC
CASSPPRREISYEQYF
>TRBJ1-5|-|TRBD1|TRBV28
TGTGCCAGCAGTAAGACAGGGGGCTCTGGGAATCAGCCCCAGCATTTT
CASSKTGGSGNQPQHF
>TRBJ2-1|-|-|TRBV1
TGCACCAGCAGCTGGAGGGGTAGCGGGGTCTACAATGAGCAGTTCTTC
CTSSWRGSGVYNEQFF
>TRBJ1-6|-|-|TRBV7-9
TGTGCCAGCAGCCCCGGTAAGGGGGGTAATTCACCCCTCCACTTT
CASSPGKGGNSPLHF
>TRBJ1-5|once|-|TRBV28
TGTGCCAGCACTGCAGCCTATAGCAATCAGCCCCAGCATTTT
CASTAAYSNQPQHF
>TRBJ1-1|-|TRBD1|TRBV7-9
TGTGCCAGCAGCTCGTTACAGGGGGCGCAAGGGAACACTGAAGCTTTCTTT
CASSSLQGAQGNTEAFF
>TRBJ1-4|-|-|TRBV28
TGTGCCAGCAGAGGGGAAGGGGGAACTAATGAAAAACTGTTTTTT
CASRGEGGTNEKLFF
>TRBJ2-2|-|TRBD2|TRBV3-1/TRBV3-2
TGTGCCAGCAGCCAAGATACAGCGGGAGGCACCGGGGAGCTGTTTTTT
CASSQDTAGGTGELFF
>TRBJ2-5|-|TRBD2|TRBV5-1
TGCGCCAGCAGCTCGGGCGGGGGGCTGGAGACCCAGTACTTC
CASSSGGGLETQYF
>TRBJ1-3|-|-|TRBV7-8
TGTGCCAGCAGCTTAAGTGGGGCGGCTGGAAACACCATATATTTT
CASSLSGAAGNTIYF
>TRBJ1-5|once|TRBD1|TRBV19
TGTGCCAGTAGTATGGGGGACAGGGGAGTTCAGCCCCAGCATTTT
CASSMGDRGVQPQHF
>TRBJ2-2|-|-|TRBV3-1/TRBV3-2
TGTGCCAGCAGCCAATCAGGGGACGGGGAGCTGTTTTTT
CASSQSGDGELFF
>TRBJ2-3|-|TRBD2|TRBV2
TGTGCCAGCAGTGAAGGTTTAGCGGGAGGGTCAGATACGCAGTATTTT
CASSEGLAGGSDTQYF
>TRBJ2-1|-|-|TRBV7-2
TGTGCCAGCAGCCAACGCGGAGCGGTCTACAATGAGCAGTTCTTC
CASSQRGAVYNEQFF
>TRBJ2-7|-|TRBD1|TRBV6-1
TGTGCCAGCAGCCAGACAGGGGACGAGCAGTACTTC
CASSQTGDEQYF
>TRBJ2-7|-|-|TRBV5-4
TGTGCCAGCAGCTTGGCCGGGTCTTCCTACGAGCAGTACTTC
CASSLAGSSYEQYF
>TRBJ2-1|-|TRBD2|TRBV12-5
TGTGCTAGTGGTTTGCTAGCGGGGGGAATAAATGAGCAGTTCTTC
CASGLLAGGINEQFF
>TRBJ1-2|-|-|TRBV28
TGTGCCAGCAGGACGGACAGCCCCTATGGCTACACCTTC
CASRTDSPYGYTF
>TRBJ1-4|-|-|TRBV7-2
TGTGCCAGCAGCTTAGGGGACACTAATGAAAAACTGTTTTTT
CASSLGDTNEKLFF
>TRBJ2-1|once|TRBD2|TRBV7-6
TGTGCCAGCAGCTTACGCGCTAGCGGGAGGGCTTTCAATGAGCAGTTCTTC
CASSLRASGRAFNEQFF
>TRBJ2-1|-|-|TRBV2
TGTGCCAGCACTGGACAGATCTACAATGAGCAGTTCTTC
CASTGQIYNEQFF
>TRBJ2-1|-|TRBD1|TRBV11-2
TGTGCCAGCAGCTTAGCACAGGGGATCATCAATGAGCAGTTCTTC
CASSLAQGIINEQFF
>TRBJ2-2|-|-|TRBV24-1
TGTGCCACCAGTTCAGGGAGTATGAACACCGGGGAGCTGTTTTTT
CATSSGSMNTGELFF
>TRBJ1-2|-|TRBD1|TRBV5-6
TGTGCCAGCAGCTTGATTGGACAGGACTATGGCTACACCTTC
CASSLIGQDYGYTF
>TRBJ2-1|-|TRBD2|TRBV13
TGTGCCAGCTGCAGGCTAGCGGGAGAAGGCTCCTACAATGAGCAGTTCTTC
CASCRLAGEGSYNEQFF
>TRBJ2-2|-|TRBD2|TRBV30
TGTGCCTGGACTGGACTAGCGGGAGGTACGACCGGGGAGCTGTTTTTT
CAWTGLAGGTTGELFF
>TRBJ2-3|-|-|TRBV4-1
TGCGCCAGCAGCCAAGTATGGGCAGATACGCAGTATTTT
CASSQVWADTQYF
>TRBJ2-3|-|-|TRBV4-1
TGCGCCAGCAGGGGGGGGCTAGCAGATACGCAGTATTTT
CASRGGLADTQYF
>TRBJ2-7|-|-|TRBV6-2/TRBV6-3
TGTGCCAGCAGTTACTCCGGGGGATCCTACGAGCAGTACTTC
CASSYSGGSYEQYF
>TRBJ1-1|-|-|TRBV6-5
TGTGCCAGCAGTTACGTAGGAGGGGGCACTGAAGCTTTCTTT
CASSYVGGGTEAFF
>TRBJ2-7|-|-|TRBV30
TGTGCCTGGAGTTGGGAGTTCCTCTCCTACGAGCAGTACTTC
CAWSWEFLSYEQYF
>TRBJ2-7|-|-|TRBV2
TGTGCCAGCACCCCACGGCTATCCTACGAGCAGTACTTC
CASTPRLSYEQYF
>TRBJ2-3|-|-|TRBV11-2
TGTGCCAGCACCACTCCGTCGGGCGGGGATACGCAGTATTTT
CASTTPSGGDTQYF